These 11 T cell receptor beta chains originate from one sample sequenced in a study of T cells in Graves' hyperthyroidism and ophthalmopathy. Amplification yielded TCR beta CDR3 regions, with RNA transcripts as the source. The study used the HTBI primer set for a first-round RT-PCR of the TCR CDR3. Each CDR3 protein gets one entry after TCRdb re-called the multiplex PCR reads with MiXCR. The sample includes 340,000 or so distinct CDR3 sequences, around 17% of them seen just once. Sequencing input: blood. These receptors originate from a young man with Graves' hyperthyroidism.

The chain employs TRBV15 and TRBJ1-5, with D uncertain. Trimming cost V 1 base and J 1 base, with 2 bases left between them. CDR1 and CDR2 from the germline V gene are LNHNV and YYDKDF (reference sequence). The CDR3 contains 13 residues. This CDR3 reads CATSRASNQPQHF. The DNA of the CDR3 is TGTGCCACCAGCAGAGCCAGCAATCAGCCCCAGCATTTT.

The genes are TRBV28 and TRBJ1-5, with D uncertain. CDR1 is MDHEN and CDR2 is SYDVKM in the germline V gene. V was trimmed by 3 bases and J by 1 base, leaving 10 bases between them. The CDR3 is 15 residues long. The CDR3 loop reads CASSFSGWSNQPQHF. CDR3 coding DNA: TGTGCCAGCAGTTTTTCAGGTTGGAGCAATCAGCCCCAGCATTTT.

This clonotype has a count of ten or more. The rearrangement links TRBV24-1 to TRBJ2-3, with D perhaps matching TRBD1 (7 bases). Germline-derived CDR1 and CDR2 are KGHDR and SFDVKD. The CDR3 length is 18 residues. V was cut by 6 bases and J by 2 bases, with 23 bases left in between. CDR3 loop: CATSPGEGARRATDTQYF. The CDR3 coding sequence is TGTGCCACCAGTCCGGGAGAGGGGGCCCGAAGGGCCACAGATACGCAGTATTTT.

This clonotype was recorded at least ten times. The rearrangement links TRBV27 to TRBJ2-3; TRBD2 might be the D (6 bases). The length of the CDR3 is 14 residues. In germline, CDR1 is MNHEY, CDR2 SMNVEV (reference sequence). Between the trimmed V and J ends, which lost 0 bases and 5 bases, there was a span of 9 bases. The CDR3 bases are TGTGCCAGCAGTTTATCGGGGGGTATAGATACGCAGTATTTT. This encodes CASSLSGGIDTQYF.

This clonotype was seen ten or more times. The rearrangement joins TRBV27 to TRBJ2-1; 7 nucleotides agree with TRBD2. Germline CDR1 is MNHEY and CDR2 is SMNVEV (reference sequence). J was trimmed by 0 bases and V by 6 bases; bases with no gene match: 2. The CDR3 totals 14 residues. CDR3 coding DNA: TGTGCCAGCAGGCGGGACTACTCCTACAATGAGCAGTTCTTC. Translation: CASRRDYSYNEQFF.

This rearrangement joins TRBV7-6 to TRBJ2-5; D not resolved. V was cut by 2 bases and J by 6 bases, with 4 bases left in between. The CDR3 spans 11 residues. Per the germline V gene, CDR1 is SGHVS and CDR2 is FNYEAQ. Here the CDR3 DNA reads TGTGCCAGCAGCTTACAGCAGACCCAGTACTTC. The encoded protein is CASSLQQTQYF.

DNA of the CDR3: TGTGCCAGCAGCTGGACAGGGGATCCGAACACTGAAGCTTTCTTT. Its translation is CASSWTGDPNTEAFF. The V gene is TRBV13, the J gene TRBJ1-1; 9 bases line up with TRBD1. This CDR3 is 15 amino acids long. V shed 4 bases, J shed 1 base, and the junction held 4 bases outside the gene matches. Germline V gene sequence: CDR1 PRHDT, CDR2 FYEKMQ (reference sequence).

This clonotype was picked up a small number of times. The CDR3 region has the DNA TGTGCCAGCTCACCACCGGGACAGGGGGCTTGGGAGCAGTTCTTC. It specifies CASSPPGQGAWEQFF. V and J are TRBV18 and TRBJ2-1; 12 nucleotides align to TRBD1. CDR1 is KGHSH and CDR2 is LQKENI in the germline V gene. The junction had 4 bases not matched to a gene; V was cut back by 0 bases and J by 10 bases. This CDR3 region has 15 residues.

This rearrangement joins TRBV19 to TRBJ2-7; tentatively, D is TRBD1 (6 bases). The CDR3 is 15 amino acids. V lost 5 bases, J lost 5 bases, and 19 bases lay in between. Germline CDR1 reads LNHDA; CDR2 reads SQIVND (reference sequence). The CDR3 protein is CASSPSLRGGHEQYF. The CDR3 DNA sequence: TGTGCCAGTAGTCCCTCTCTCAGGGGTGGGCACGAGCAGTACTTC.

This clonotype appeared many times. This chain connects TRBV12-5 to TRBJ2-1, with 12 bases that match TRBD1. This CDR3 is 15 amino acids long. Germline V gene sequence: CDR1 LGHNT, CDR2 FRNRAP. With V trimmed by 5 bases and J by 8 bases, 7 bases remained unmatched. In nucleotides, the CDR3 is TGTGCTAGTGGTATCCGGGACAGGGGGCAGGATGAGCAGTTCTTC. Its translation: CASGIRDRGQDEQFF.

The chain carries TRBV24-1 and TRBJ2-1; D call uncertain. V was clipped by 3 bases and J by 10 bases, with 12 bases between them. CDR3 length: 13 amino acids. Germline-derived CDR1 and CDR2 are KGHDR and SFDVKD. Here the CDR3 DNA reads TGTGCCACCAGTGATGGTCTAGGTCGGGAGCAGTTCTTC. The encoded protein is CATSDGLGREQFF.